Detailed here is one T cell receptor (beta chain). The same CDR3 can be traced to other DNA sequences in this sample. Original processing notes: Reference gene primer amplification yielded estimated nucleated cell counts. Using immunoSEQ multiplex PCR, the repertoire was profiled, and TCRdb retains in-frame clones only, with some absent. The D gene and trimming were derived from the DNA, and the V and J assignments and clone size from that table. The repertoire holds approximately 210,000 clones, with about 90% as singletons. This sample is drawn from a study of blood T cell repertoires in COVID-19. Study-wide background: Researchers got acute and convalescent COVID-19 samples from the United States, Italy and Spain. The cDNA or gDNA used as material had been derived from T cells, B-cell-depleted T cells, or PBMCs.

There are 13 residues in the CDR3. Germline CDR1 is SGHNT and CDR2 is YYREEE (reference sequence). Trimming stripped 1 base from V and 1 base from J, with 6 bases between. Specimen: peripheral blood. The chain uses TRBV5-4 and TRBJ2-7; D may be TRBD1 (5 bases). The sequence was collected from a woman in her seventies with acute or convalescent COVID-19. As DNA, the CDR3 is TGTGCCAGCAGCTTGACAGGTTCCTACGAGCAGTACTTC. Protein product: CASSLTGSYEQYF.